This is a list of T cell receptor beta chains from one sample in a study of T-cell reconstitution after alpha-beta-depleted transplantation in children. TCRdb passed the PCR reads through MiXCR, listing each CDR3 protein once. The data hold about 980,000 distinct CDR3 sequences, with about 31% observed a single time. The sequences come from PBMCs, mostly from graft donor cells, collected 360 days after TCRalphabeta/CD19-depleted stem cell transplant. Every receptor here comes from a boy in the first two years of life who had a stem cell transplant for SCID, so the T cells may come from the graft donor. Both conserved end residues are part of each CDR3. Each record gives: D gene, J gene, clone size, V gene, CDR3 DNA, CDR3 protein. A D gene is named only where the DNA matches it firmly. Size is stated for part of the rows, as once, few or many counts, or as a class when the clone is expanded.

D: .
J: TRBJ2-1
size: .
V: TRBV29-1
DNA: TGCAGCGCCCGAGAGGTCGGGGGCATTGAGCAGTTCTTC
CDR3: CSAREVGGIEQFF

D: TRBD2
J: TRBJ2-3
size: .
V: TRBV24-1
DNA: TGTGCCACCAGTGAGGGGGGGAATACAGATACGCAGTATTTT
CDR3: CATSEGGNTDTQYF

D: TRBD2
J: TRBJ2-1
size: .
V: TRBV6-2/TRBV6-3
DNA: TGTGCCAGCAGGCAGAGTAGCGGGGCGGGTTTCAATGAGCAGTTCTTC
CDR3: CASRQSSGAGFNEQFF

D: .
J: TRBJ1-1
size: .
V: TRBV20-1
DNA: TGCAGTGCTAGAGATACGGGGGGCTGGTCTGAAGCTTTCTTT
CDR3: CSARDTGGWSEAFF

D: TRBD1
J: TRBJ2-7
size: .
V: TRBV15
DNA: TGTGCCACCAGCAGAGCGACAGGGGGCTACGAGCAGTACTTC
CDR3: CATSRATGGYEQYF

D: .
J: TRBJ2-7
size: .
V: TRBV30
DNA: TGTGCCTGGAGTGTCTTGGGCTGGGCAGGGGAGTCCTACGAGCAGTACTTC
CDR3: CAWSVLGWAGESYEQYF

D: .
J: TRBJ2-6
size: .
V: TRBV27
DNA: TGTGCCAGCGGCCGGCGTTTCTCTGGGGCCAACGTCCTGACTTTC
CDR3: CASGRRFSGANVLTF

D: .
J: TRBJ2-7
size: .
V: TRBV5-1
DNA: TGCGCCAGCAGCTTCTTACAGGGAACCTCCTACGAGCAGTACTTC
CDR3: CASSFLQGTSYEQYF

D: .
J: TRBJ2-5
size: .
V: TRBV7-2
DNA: TGTGCCAGCAGCTTAGGTGGGGGGGCAGGGACCCAGTACTTC
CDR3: CASSLGGGAGTQYF

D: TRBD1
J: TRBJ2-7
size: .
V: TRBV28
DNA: TGTGCCAGCAGCCCGGACAGGGAGAAGGACTACGAGCAGTACTTC
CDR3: CASSPDREKDYEQYF

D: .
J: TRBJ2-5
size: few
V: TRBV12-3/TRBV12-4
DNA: TGTGCCAGCAGTTCGTGGGAGAATCAACAAGAGACCCAGTACTTC
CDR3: CASSSWENQQETQYF

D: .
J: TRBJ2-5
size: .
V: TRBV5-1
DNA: TGCGCCAGCAGCAGGTTCTTGACAGGCCCTCGGGAGACCCAGTACTTC
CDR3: CASSRFLTGPRETQYF

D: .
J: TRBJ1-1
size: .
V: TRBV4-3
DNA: TGCGCCAGCAGCCAAGAGGTTCGGATCATGAACACTGAAGCTTTCTTT
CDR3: CASSQEVRIMNTEAFF

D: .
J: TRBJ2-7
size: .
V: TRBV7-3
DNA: TGTGCCAGCAGCTTGGCGGAATCCTACGAGCAGTACTTC
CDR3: CASSLAESYEQYF

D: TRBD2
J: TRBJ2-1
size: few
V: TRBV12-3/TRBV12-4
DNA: TGTGCCAGCAGTTTACCGACTAGCGGGGGGGATGAGCAGTTCTTC
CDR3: CASSLPTSGGDEQFF

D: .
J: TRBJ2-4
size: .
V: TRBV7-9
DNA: TGTGCCAGCAGCTCGGACGCTGTGTACTTC
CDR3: CASSSDAVYF

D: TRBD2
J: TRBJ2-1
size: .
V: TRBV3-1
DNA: TGTGCCAGCAGCCAAGTCTCGGGGGGTGAGCAGTTCTTC
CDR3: CASSQVSGGEQFF

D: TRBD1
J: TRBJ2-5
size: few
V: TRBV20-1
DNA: TGCAGTGCATCCGGACAGGGGATTGGAGAGACCCAGTACTTC
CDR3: CSASGQGIGETQYF

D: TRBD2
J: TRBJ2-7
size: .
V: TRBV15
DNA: TGTGCCACCAGCACCGGACTAGCGGGCCCCTACGAGCAGTACTTC
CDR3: CATSTGLAGPYEQYF

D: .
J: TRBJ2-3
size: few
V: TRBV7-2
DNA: TGTGCCAGCAGCCCCCGTGGAGGGATGGGAGATACGCAGTATTTT
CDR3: CASSPRGGMGDTQYF

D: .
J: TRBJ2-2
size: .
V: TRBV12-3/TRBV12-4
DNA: TGTGCCAGCAGTAGGCAGGACAACACCGGGGAGCTGTTTTTT
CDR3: CASSRQDNTGELFF

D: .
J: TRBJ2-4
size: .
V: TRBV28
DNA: TGTGCCAGCAGTTCTCAAAGGACAGTCCGCCAAGACATTCAGTACTTC
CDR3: CASSSQRTVRQDIQYF

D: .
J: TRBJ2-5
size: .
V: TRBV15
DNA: TGTGCCACCAGCAGAGTCGGAAGTTTTGAGTGGACGGAGACCCAGTACTTC
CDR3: CATSRVGSFEWTETQYF

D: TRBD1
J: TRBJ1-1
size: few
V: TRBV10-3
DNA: TGTGCCATCAGAGACACCGTGGGACAGGGTTTGACTGAAGCTTTCTTT
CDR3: CAIRDTVGQGLTEAFF

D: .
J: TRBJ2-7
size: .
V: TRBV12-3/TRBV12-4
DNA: TGTGCCAGCAGTCCTAGACCCCTGGAGCAGTACTTC
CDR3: CASSPRPLEQYF

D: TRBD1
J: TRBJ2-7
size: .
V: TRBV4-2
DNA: TGTGCCAGCAGCCAAGCCCTTCCCGGGACAGGACACTACGAGCAGTACTTC
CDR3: CASSQALPGTGHYEQYF

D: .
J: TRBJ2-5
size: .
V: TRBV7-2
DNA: TGTGCCAGCAGGAACCTCATCCAAGAGACCCAGTACTTC
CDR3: CASRNLIQETQYF

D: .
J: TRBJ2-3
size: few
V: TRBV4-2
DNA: TGTGCCAGCAGCCAAGATCTACCCGGGGGAGATACGCAGTATTTT
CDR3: CASSQDLPGGDTQYF

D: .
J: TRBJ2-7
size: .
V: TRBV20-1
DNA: TGCAGTGCTCTCCAGGTCTGGGGATACGAGCAGTACTTC
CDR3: CSALQVWGYEQYF

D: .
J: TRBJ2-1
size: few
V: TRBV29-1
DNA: TGCAGCGTTGAAGGAATCCCCGGGGGAGAGCAGTTCTTC
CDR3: CSVEGIPGGEQFF

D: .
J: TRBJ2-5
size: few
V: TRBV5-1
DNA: TGCGCCAGCAGCCCCAGACTAGGTTGGGAGACCCAGTACTTC
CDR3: CASSPRLGWETQYF

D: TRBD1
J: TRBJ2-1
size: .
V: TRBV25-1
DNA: TGTGCCAGCAGTGCCCGGACAGGGGATGAGCAGTTCTTC
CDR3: CASSARTGDEQFF

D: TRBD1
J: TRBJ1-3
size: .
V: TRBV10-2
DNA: TGCGCCAGCAGTGAGGGGGACCCGACAGGGCCTGGAAACACCATATATTTT
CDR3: CASSEGDPTGPGNTIYF

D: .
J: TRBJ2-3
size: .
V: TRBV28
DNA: TGTGCCAGCACCTTTGGGGGGACTAGCACAGATACGCAGTATTTT
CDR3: CASTFGGTSTDTQYF

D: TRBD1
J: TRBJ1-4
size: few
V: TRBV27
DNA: TGTGCCAGCAGTTTGGGACAGGGACTAAAACTGTTTTTT
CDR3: CASSLGQGLKLFF

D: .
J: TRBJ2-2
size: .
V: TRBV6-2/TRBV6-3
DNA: TGTGCCAGCAGTTACGAAAGCACCCTTAGCCCCGGGGAGCTGTTTTTT
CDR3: CASSYESTLSPGELFF

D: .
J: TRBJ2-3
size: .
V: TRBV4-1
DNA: TGCGCCAGCAGCCAAGAATGGCAGGGAGGCACAGATACGCAGTATTTT
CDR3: CASSQEWQGGTDTQYF

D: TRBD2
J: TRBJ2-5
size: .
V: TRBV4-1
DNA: TGCGCCAGCAGCTATACTAGCGGGGGGCCGAAAGTGGAGACCCAGTACTTC
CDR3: CASSYTSGGPKVETQYF

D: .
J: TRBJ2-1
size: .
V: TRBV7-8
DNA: TGTGCCAGCAGCTTACGGGCTCCTGGGGGCAATGAGCAGTTCTTC
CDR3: CASSLRAPGGNEQFF

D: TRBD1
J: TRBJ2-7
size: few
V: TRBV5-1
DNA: TGCGCCAGCAGCCCCCGGGACAGGGGGCTCTCCCCCTCCGCCGAGCAGTACTTC
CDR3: CASSPRDRGLSPSAEQYF

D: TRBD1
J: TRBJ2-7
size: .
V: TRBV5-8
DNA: TGTGCCAGCAGCTTGGATGGACAGGGGAGGTTCGAGCAGTACTTC
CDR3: CASSLDGQGRFEQYF

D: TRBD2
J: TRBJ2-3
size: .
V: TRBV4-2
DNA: TGTGCCAGCAGCCAAGGAGGACTAGCGGGGCTGTCAGATACGCAGTATTTT
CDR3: CASSQGGLAGLSDTQYF

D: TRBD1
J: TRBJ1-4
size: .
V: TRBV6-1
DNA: TGTGCCAGCAGGGGACAGGTCCACAGTGAAAAACTGTTTTTT
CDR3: CASRGQVHSEKLFF

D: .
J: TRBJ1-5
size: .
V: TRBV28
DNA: TGTGCCAGCAGTTTGGGACCGCCAGGGCCCCAGCATTTT
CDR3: CASSLGPPGPQHF

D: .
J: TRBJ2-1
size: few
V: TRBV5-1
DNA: TGCGCCAGCAGCTTGATGGTTGAGTGGTACAATGAGCAGTTCTTC
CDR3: CASSLMVEWYNEQFF

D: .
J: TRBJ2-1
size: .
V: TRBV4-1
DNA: TGCGCCAGCAGCCAAGAGCATCAACCAGACAATGAGCAGTTCTTC
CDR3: CASSQEHQPDNEQFF

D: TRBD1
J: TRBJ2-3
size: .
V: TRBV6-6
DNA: TGTGCCAGCAGTTACGGGACAGGGCACACAGATACGCAGTATTTT
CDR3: CASSYGTGHTDTQYF

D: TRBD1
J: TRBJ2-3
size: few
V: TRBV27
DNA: TGTGCCAGCAGTTTAAACAGGGGGCTGCAGTATTTT
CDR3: CASSLNRGLQYF

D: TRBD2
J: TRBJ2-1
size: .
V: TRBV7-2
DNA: TGTGCCAGCAGCCTACCCGGGACTAGCGGGGGGTATGAGCAGTTCTTC
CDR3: CASSLPGTSGGYEQFF

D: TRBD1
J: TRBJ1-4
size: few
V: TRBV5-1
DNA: TGCGCCAGCAGCTCGAAGGACAGGGGGAATGAAAAACTGTTTTTT
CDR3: CASSSKDRGNEKLFF

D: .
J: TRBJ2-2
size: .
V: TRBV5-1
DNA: TGCGCCAGCAGCCCTCGGAGGGGGGGCCTTCGGGAGCTGTTTTTT
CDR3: CASSPRRGGLRELFF

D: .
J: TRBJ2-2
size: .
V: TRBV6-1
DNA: TGTGCCAGTAGGACAGAGCTTTGGGGCAGGGAGCTGTTTTTT
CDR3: CASRTELWGRELFF

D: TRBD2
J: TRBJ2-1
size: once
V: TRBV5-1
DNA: TGCGCCAGCACAGGACTAGCGGGGAATAGGGGTGAGCAGTTCTTC
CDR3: CASTGLAGNRGEQFF

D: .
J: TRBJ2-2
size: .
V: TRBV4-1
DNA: TGCGCCAGCAGCCAAGAACCGGGGTGGAACACCGGGGAGCTGTTTTTT
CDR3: CASSQEPGWNTGELFF

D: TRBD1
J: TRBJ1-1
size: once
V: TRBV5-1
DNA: TGCGCCAGCAGCATTGGGACAGTGAACACTGAAGCTTTCTTT
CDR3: CASSIGTVNTEAFF